This TCR beta chain was captured in a study of molecular identifiers for immune sequencing clone quantification. At the level of the study: For replicates, RNA isolated from roughly 20,000 or 100,000 naive CD8 cells was divided into five portions, of which four were sequenced.

This clonotype appeared many times. The germline V gene has CDR1 LGHNA and CDR2 YSLEER. The junction had 13 bases not matched to a gene; V was cut back by 4 bases and J by 2 bases. The CDR3 sequence is 17 residues long. TCRdb fed the PCR reads into MiXCR, producing one record per CDR3 protein. The data hold more than 95,000 distinct CDR3 sequences, with roughly 24% observed a single time. The sequencing sample was made of naive CD8+ T cells from blood, with Jurkat cell RNA spiked in. Subset indicated: FACS-sorted CD8+CD4-CCR7+CD45RA+ naive T cells. This chain links TRBV4-3 with TRBJ2-5; 7 bases match TRBD1. The source is a human donor in good health. Some libraries in this study had Jurkat cell RNA spiked in. The CDR3 spells CASSLSPRAGGQETQYF. For the CDR3, the DNA is TGCGCCAGCAGCCTCTCCCCCAGGGCAGGGGGACAAGAGACCCAGTACTTC.